A selection of T cell receptor beta chains follows, all from one sample in a study of cytomegalovirus exposure and HLA in healthy donors. Measured with immunoSEQ multiplex PCR; TCRdb has only the in-frame clones, and not every one. The repertoire holds about 180,000 clones, with 70% to 85% as singletons. Sequencing was done on a sample of PBMCs. These TCRs come from a girl aged 2 to 9 in good health and CMV-seropositive. Each CDR3 is given with its conserved first and last residue. The order of the fields is J gene, D gene, V gene, CDR3 DNA, CDR3 protein. The D gene is left open where the match is weak.

>TRBJ2-1|TRBD2|TRBV25-1
TGTGCCAGCGGACAAGCGGGGGAATACTACAATGAGCAGTTCTTC
CASGQAGEYYNEQFF
>TRBJ1-5|TRBD1|TRBV28
TGTGCCAGCAGATCCACGGGACAGGGTACCCAGCATTTT
CASRSTGQGTQHF
>TRBJ1-1|-|TRBV6-5
TGTGCCAGCAGGGACAAGCAAGAGACTGAAGCTTTCTTT
CASRDKQETEAFF
>TRBJ1-5|TRBD1|TRBV6-1
TGTGCCAGCAGACACAGGGGCGATAGCAATCAGCCCCAGCATTTT
CASRHRGDSNQPQHF
>TRBJ2-1|-|TRBV4-1
TGCGCCAGCGGTGGCGGGGAGCAGTTCTTC
CASGGGEQFF
>TRBJ2-3|-|TRBV25-1
TGTGCCAGTGCAGTCCCGGGTTTGACAGATACGCAGTATTTT
CASAVPGLTDTQYF
>TRBJ1-3|-|TRBV6-1
TGTGCCAGCAGTGTTCTGGACAGAGTCTCTGGAAACACCATATATTTT
CASSVLDRVSGNTIYF
>TRBJ1-2|-|TRBV28
TGTGCCAGCAGTTTACAGGGGTGCGGCTACACCTTC
CASSLQGCGYTF
>TRBJ1-2|-|TRBV2
TGTGCCAGCGGTCGAGGGTATGGCTACACCTTC
CASGRGYGYTF
>TRBJ1-1|-|TRBV13
TGTGCCAGCAGAAGGACAGCGAACACTGAAGCTTTCTTT
CASRRTANTEAFF